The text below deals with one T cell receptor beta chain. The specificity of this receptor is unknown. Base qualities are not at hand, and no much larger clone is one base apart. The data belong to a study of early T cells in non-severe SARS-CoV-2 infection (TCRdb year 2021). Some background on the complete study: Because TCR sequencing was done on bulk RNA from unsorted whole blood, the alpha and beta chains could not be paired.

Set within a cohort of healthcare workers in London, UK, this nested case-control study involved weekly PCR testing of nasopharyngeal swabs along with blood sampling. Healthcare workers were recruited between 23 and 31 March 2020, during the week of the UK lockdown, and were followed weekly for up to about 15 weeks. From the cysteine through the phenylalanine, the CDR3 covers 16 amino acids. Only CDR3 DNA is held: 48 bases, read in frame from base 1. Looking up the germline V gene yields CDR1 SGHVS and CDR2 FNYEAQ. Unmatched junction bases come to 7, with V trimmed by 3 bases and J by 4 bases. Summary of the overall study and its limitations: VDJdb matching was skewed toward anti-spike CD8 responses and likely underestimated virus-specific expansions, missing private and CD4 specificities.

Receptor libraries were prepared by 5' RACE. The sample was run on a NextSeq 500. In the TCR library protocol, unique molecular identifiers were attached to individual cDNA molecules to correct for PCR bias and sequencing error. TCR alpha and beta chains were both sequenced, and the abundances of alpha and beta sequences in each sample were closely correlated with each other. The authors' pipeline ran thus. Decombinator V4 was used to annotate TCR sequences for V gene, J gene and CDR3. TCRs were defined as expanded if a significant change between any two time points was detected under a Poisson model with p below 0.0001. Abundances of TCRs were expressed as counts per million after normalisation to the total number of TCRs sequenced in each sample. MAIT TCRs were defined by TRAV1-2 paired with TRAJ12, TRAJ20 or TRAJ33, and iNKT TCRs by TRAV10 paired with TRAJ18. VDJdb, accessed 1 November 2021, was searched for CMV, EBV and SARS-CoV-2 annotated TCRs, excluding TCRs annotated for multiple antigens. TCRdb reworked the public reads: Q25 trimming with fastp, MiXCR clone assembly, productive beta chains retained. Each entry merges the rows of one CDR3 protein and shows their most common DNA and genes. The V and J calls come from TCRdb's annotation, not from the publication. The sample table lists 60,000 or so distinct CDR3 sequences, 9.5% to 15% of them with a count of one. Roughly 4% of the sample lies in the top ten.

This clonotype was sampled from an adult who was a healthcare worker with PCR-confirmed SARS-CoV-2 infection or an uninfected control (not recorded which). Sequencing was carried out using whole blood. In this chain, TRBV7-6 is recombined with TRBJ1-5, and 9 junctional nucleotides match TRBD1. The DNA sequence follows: TGTGCCAGCAGCTTGGATACAGGGGGCCGGAATCAGCCCCAGCATTTT. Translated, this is CASSLDTGGRNQPQHF.